The 28 T cell receptor beta chains presented below share a single source sample, sequenced in a study of OX40 agonist ivuxolimab in advanced cancers. Clones were sequenced by immunoSEQ multiplex PCR, and TCRdb holds only the in-frame ones, with some missing. The table has 60,000 to 85,000 clones, roughly 80% seen once; the top ten hold around 6.7%. The specimen was CD4+ or CD8+ T cells sorted from blood, collected in a trial of the OX40 agonist ivuxolimab. These receptors were collected from an adult with an advanced solid tumor such as melanoma, head and neck, liver or kidney cancer.

The chain carries TRBV6-6 and TRBJ1-2; tentatively, D is TRBD1 (5 bases). In germline, CDR1 is MNHNY, CDR2 SVGAGI (reference sequence). V was trimmed by 5 bases and J by 4 bases, leaving 14 bases between them. The CDR3 length is 14 residues. CDR3 coding DNA: TGTGCCAGCAGTCCGGGGGGGAAAGGCTATGGCTACACCTTC. Amino acid sequence: CASSPGGKGYGYTF.

The chain couples TRBV11-2 to TRBJ2-5; 7 nucleotides agree with TRBD2. The CDR3 has 15 residues. Germline loops: CDR1 SGHAT, CDR2 FQNNGV. The junction had 8 bases not matched to a gene; V was cut back by 2 bases and J by 5 bases. CDR3 sequence (DNA): TGTGCCAGCAGCTTACGGTTGACTAGCCCGGAGACCCAGTACTTC. Its translation: CASSLRLTSPETQYF. Filled out from reference TRBV11-2 and TRBJ2-5, the complete variable domain reads EAGVAQSPRYKIIEKRQSVAFWCNPISGHATLYWYQQILGQGPKLLIQFQNNGVVDDSQLPKDRFSAERLKGVDSTLKIQPAKLEDSAVYLCASSLRLTSPETQYFGPGTRLLVL.

This clone was observed a handful of times. This sequence joins TRBV19 and TRBJ1-3; tentative D call: TRBD1 (6 bases). Germline CDR1 and CDR2: LNHDA and SQIVND (reference sequence). V dropped 6 bases and J dropped 0 bases, with 9 bases sitting between them. The CDR3 contains 14 residues. CDR3 nucleotide sequence: TGTGCCAGTAGCGACAGGAGCTCTGGAAACACCATATATTTT. This codes for CASSDRSSGNTIYF.

The chain recombines TRBV7-9 with TRBJ2-1, with TRBD1 identical over 9 bases. The germline gives CDR1 SEHNR, CDR2 FQNEAQ (reference sequence). V lost 4 bases and J lost 0; bases outside the gene matches: 7. The CDR3 consists of 17 residues. The chain's CDR3 is CASSSRDRASSYNEQFF. The CDR3 nucleotides are TGTGCCAGCAGCTCCAGGGACAGGGCGAGCTCCTACAATGAGCAGTTCTTC.

The genes are TRBV19 and TRBJ1-2, with 10 bases that match TRBD1. Germline CDR1 LNHDA, CDR2 SQIVND (reference sequence). V lost 0 bases and J lost 3; bases outside the gene matches: 7. This CDR3 has 17 residues. The CDR3 region is CASSIDHRTGGDYGYTF. In nucleotides, the CDR3 is TGTGCCAGTAGTATAGATCATCGGACAGGGGGGGACTATGGCTACACCTTC.

The chain is built from TRBV15 and TRBJ2-7; 8 bases agree with TRBD1. This CDR3 is built from 14 residues. The germline V gene encodes CDR1 LNHNV and CDR2 YYDKDF (reference sequence). V lost 3 bases, J lost 7 bases, and 8 bases stayed unmatched. CDR3 in DNA: TGTGCCACCAGCAGGGAGCTCAGGGGGCTAGAGCAGTACGTC. It codes for CATSRELRGLEQYV.

This clone showed up just a few times. The chain links TRBV6-1 to TRBJ1-1; the D is unclear. The CDR3 is made up of 13 amino acids. The V gene's germline CDR1 is MNHNS and CDR2 SASEGT. V lost 2 bases, J lost 1 base, and 5 bases lay in between. The CDR3 DNA reads as TGTGCCAGCAGTGAAACGTGGAACACTGAAGCTTTCTTT. Translated: CASSETWNTEAFF.

The rearrangement uses TRBV6-1 and TRBJ1-2; possibly TRBD1 for D (6 bases). Between the trimmed V and J ends, which lost 4 bases and 5 bases, there was a span of 17 bases. CDR3 length: 15 residues. Germline V lookup: CDR1 MNHNS, CDR2 SASEGT. The CDR3 DNA reads as TGTGCCAGCAGTGCCCAACAGGGTTACGGATATGGCTACACCTTC. It specifies CASSAQQGYGYGYTF.

The V and J genes are TRBV12-2 and TRBJ2-3; the table assigns TRBD2, which was not confirmed against the DNA. TRBV12-2 is shown as a pseudogene. The CDR3 is made up of 16 amino acids. This chain's CDR3 is CASRLSSSGFTDTQYF. The CDR3 nucleotides are TGTGCAAGTCGCTTATCATCGAGCGGGTTCACAGATACGCAGTATTTT.

The chain combines TRBV4-1 with TRBJ2-3, with TRBD2 matching 9 bases. Trimming cost V 1 base and J 3 bases; bases outside gene matches: 2. Germline V gives CDR1 MGHRA, CDR2 YSYEKL. The length of the CDR3 is 15 residues. In DNA form, the CDR3 reads TGCGCCAGCAGCCAAGGCGGGAGGGCAACAGATACGCAGTATTTT. It encodes CASSQGGRATDTQYF.

The chain uses TRBV28 and TRBJ2-4; D could derive from TRBD1 or TRBD2 (6 bases each). V lost 2 bases and J 2 bases, leaving 16 bases between the germline ends. The germline gives CDR1 MDHEN, CDR2 SYDVKM. The CDR3 consists of 17 residues. The CDR3 nucleotides are TGTGCCAGCAGTTTAGAACCGGGGGCGAGGTCCAAAAACATTCAGTACTTC. It translates to CASSLEPGARSKNIQYF.

In the case of this clone: Other nucleotide sequences from this sample produce the same CDR3. The CDR3 bases are TGTGCCAGCAGCTTAGAACAGGGAACTGAAGCTTTCTTT. Its translation is CASSLEQGTEAFF. The chain couples TRBV7-2 to TRBJ1-1, with D possibly being TRBD1 (6 bases). CDR1 SGHTA and CDR2 FQGNSA come from the germline V gene. The CDR3 is 13 amino acids. Trimming took 1 base from V and 5 from J, leaving 8 bases between them.

The V call is TRBV6-5, the J call TRBJ2-5; 9 bases are shared with TRBD1. Trimming cost V 6 bases and J 2 bases; bases outside gene matches: 7. In germline, CDR1 is MNHEY, CDR2 SVGAGI. The CDR3 has 15 amino acids. CDR3 residues: CASSRTGAYQETQYF. In DNA form, the CDR3 reads TGTGCCAGCAGCCGGACAGGGGCGTATCAAGAGACCCAGTACTTC.

This chain uses TRBV2 with TRBJ1-4, with D tentatively TRBD1 (6 bases). Germline values: CDR1 SNHLY, CDR2 FYNNEI. V was cut by 6 bases and J by 1 base, with 9 bases left in between. This CDR3 has 14 residues. This CDR3 is CASRGGGTNEKLFF. DNA of the CDR3: TGTGCCAGCAGAGGGGGGGGAACTAATGAAAAACTGTTTTTT.

The rearrangement joins TRBV7-2 to TRBJ2-1; D unclear. V lost 4 bases to trimming and J lost 9 bases, with 7 bases between them. The CDR3 is made up of 11 amino acids. The germline V gene encodes CDR1 SGHTA and CDR2 FQGNSA. CDR3 bases: TGTGCCAGCAGCTATTGGATTGAGCAGTTCTTC. This gives the protein CASSYWIEQFF.

The genes are TRBV2 and TRBJ2-1; 7 bases map to TRBD2. CDR3 length: 17 residues. The trim removed 7 bases at V and 2 bases at J, leaving 14 bases unmatched. Germline CDR1 is SNHLY and CDR2 is FYNNEI. CDR3 amino acids: CASIQPGAGVTYNEQFF. The CDR3 bases are TGTGCCAGCATTCAACCTGGGGCGGGGGTGACCTACAATGAGCAGTTCTTC.

This chain uses TRBV2 with TRBJ1-5; 9 bases align to TRBD1. Germline CDR1 SNHLY, CDR2 FYNNEI. V shed 8 bases and J 3 bases; nucleotides not matched to a gene: 5. CDR3 length: 14 amino acids. CDR3 sequence: CASVGTGINQPQHF. The DNA for the CDR3 is TGTGCCAGCGTTGGGACAGGGATCAATCAGCCCCAGCATTTT. The full variable domain, completed using reference TRBV2 and TRBJ1-5, is EPEVTQTPSHQVTQMGQEVILRCVPISNHLYFYWYRQILGQKVEFLVSFYNNEISEKSEIFDDQFSVERPDGSNFTLKIRSTKLEDSAMYFCASVGTGINQPQHFGDGTRLSIL.

The chain uses TRBV7-3 and TRBJ1-2; D not resolved. The CDR3 is 14 residues long. Germline CDR1 is SGHTA and CDR2 is FQGTGA. The V end lost 2 bases, the J end lost 4 bases, and 11 bases lay between the germline ends. CDR3 sequence: CASSLDPVGYGYTF. The CDR3 DNA follows: TGTGCCAGCAGCTTAGACCCGGTTGGCTATGGCTACACCTTC.

The chain joins TRBV19 to TRBJ2-5; D could derive from TRBD1 or TRBD2 (5 bases each). The germline V gene has CDR1 LNHDA and CDR2 SQIVND (reference sequence). V lost 5 bases and J lost 2, with 27 bases in between. CDR3 size: 19 residues. The CDR3 DNA sequence: TGTGCCAGTAGTGCCGGGAATGGCAGGGAGAATACCCCGCAAGAGACCCAGTACTTC. It encodes CASSAGNGRENTPQETQYF.

The CDR3 region is CASSLMSQNSPLHF. The CDR3 coding sequence is TGTGCCAGCAGCTTAATGTCCCAGAATTCACCCCTCCACTTT. This sequence joins TRBV7-8 and TRBJ1-6; D unclear. Between the trimmed V and J ends, which lost 2 bases and 7 bases, there was a span of 9 bases. The length of the CDR3 is 14 residues. Germline V gene sequence: CDR1 SGHVS, CDR2 FQNEAQ.

The chain couples TRBV2 to TRBJ1-1; D is ambiguous. Looked up from germline, CDR1 is SNHLY and CDR2 is FYNNEI. V lost 4 bases to trimming and J lost 1 base, with 7 bases between them. CDR3 length: 13 amino acids. CDR3 in DNA: TGTGCCAGCAGTGGTTCAGAGAACACTGAAGCTTTCTTT. It translates to CASSGSENTEAFF.

This clone was found once. V and J are TRBV4-2 and TRBJ1-2, with D tentatively TRBD1 (5 bases). CDR1 and CDR2 (germline): LGHNA, YNFKEQ. The CDR3 extends over 17 amino acids. Trimming stripped 0 bases from V and 1 base from J, with 15 bases between. The CDR3 here is CASSQDLLGEINYGYTF. CDR3 sequence (DNA): TGTGCCAGCAGCCAAGACCTATTAGGGGAAATTAACTATGGCTACACCTTC.

The V and J genes are TRBV5-1 and TRBJ1-5; 10 nucleotides agree with TRBD1. The CDR3 sequence is 15 residues long. Germline loops: CDR1 SGHRS, CDR2 YFSETQ. V trimming: 4 bases; J trimming: 3 bases; junction bases outside the gene matches: 4. The CDR3 loop reads CASSPTGGDNQPQHF. In DNA, the CDR3 is TGCGCCAGCAGCCCGACAGGGGGCGACAATCAGCCCCAGCATTTT.

This chain uses TRBV7-2 with TRBJ2-1; D may be TRBD2 (6 bases). The CDR3 spans 14 residues. The germline V gene has CDR1 SGHTA and CDR2 FQGNSA. Deletions cut 5 bases from V and 4 bases from J, with 12 bases between. DNA of the CDR3: TGTGCCAGCAGCCTGGGACTGGCTTACAATGAGCAGTTCTTC. Amino acids: CASSLGLAYNEQFF.

Only one count was recorded for this clone. The rearrangement uses TRBV4-1 and TRBJ2-3, with D possibly TRBD2 on 5 matching bases. The V gene's germline CDR1 is MGHRA and CDR2 YSYEKL. Trimming cost V 0 bases and J 5 bases, with 12 bases left between them. There are 15 residues in the CDR3. The CDR3 nucleotides read TGCGCCAGCAGCCAAGATATTACGGGAATAGATACGCAGTATTTT. It encodes CASSQDITGIDTQYF.

The chain links TRBV27 to TRBJ1-2, with D unresolved. The V end was cut by 2 bases, the J end by 1 base, with 20 bases between. The CDR3 is 18 amino acids. Looked up from germline, CDR1 is MNHEY and CDR2 is SMNVEV (reference sequence). DNA for the CDR3: TGTGCCAGCAGTTTACTACTGCCCCCCACTCTAGTTAACTATGGCTACACCTTC. It translates to CASSLLLPPTLVNYGYTF.

The chain combines TRBV28 with TRBJ1-2; TRBD1 agrees at 7 bases. Unmatched junction bases numbered 11, after V lost 5 bases and J lost 5 bases. This CDR3 has 15 residues. Germline V lookup: CDR1 MDHEN, CDR2 SYDVKM. The CDR3 DNA reads TGTGCCAGCAGTATCCTAGGACAGGAGTTTTATGGCTACACCTTC. Translated, it gives CASSILGQEFYGYTF.

The chain combines TRBV4-1 with TRBJ1-2; D call uncertain. This CDR3 has 14 amino acids. Germline CDR1 MGHRA, CDR2 YSYEKL. Trimming left V 5 bases short and J 3 bases short, with 13 bases between. DNA of the CDR3: TGCGCCAGCAGCACTATGGTTGCTGACTATGGCTACACCTTC. Protein: CASSTMVADYGYTF.